The 23 T cell receptor beta chains below were found in one sample sequenced in a study of T cell changes during pregnancy in multiple sclerosis. The repertoire was sequenced with immunoSEQ multiplex PCR; TCRdb's copy has only in-frame clones and lacks some. The sample shows about 32,000 clones, about 88% of them seen only once. The material was CD8+ T cells from peripheral blood mononuclear cells, obtained in the third trimester of pregnancy. The receptors derive from a female donor with multiple sclerosis, enrolled in a pregnancy study.

V gene TRBV27 combines with J gene TRBJ1-5, with a tentative D call TRBD1 (6 bases). From germline, CDR1 is MNHEY and CDR2 SMNVEV (reference sequence). V was shortened by 5 bases and J by 5 bases, with 19 bases between the two germline ends. The CDR3 loop spans 16 amino acids. CDR3 DNA: TGTGCCAGCAGTCCCTCTTATGGGGGCGCGGATCAGCCCCAGCATTTT. Amino acids: CASSPSYGGADQPQHF.

The genes are TRBV7-9 and TRBJ1-5, with D perhaps TRBD1 (6 bases). The V gene lost 4 bases and the J gene lost 0 bases, with 16 bases spanning the gap. Per the germline V gene, CDR1 is SEHNR and CDR2 is FQNEAQ (reference sequence). The CDR3 totals 17 residues. This CDR3 reads CASSYGGLGYSNQPQHF. The CDR3 DNA sequence: TGTGCCAGCAGCTACGGGGGGCTGGGTTATAGCAATCAGCCCCAGCATTTT.

The chain employs TRBV14 and TRBJ1-4; D uncertain. Trimming cost V 5 bases and J 3 bases, with 16 bases left between them. Germline V gene data show CDR1 as SGHDN and CDR2 as FVKESK. The CDR3 is 16 amino acids. The CDR3: CASSNTVGPPNEKLFF. The CDR3 region has the DNA TGTGCCAGCAGCAACACTGTGGGCCCTCCTAATGAAAAACTGTTTTTT.

The chain carries TRBV7-2 and TRBJ2-1; 8 nucleotides match TRBD1. V lost 5 bases to trimming and J lost 7 bases; unmatched junction nucleotides: 10. The length of the CDR3 is 15 residues. Germline CDR1 SGHTA, CDR2 FQGNSA. DNA of the CDR3: TGTGCCAGCAGCCCTTGGGGCAGGGGGCGAAATGAGCAGTTCTTC. Translation gives CASSPWGRGRNEQFF.

The genes are TRBV4-2 and TRBJ2-1; 7 nucleotides agree with TRBD2. CDR3 size: 17 residues. The germline CDR1 and CDR2 sequences are LGHNA and YNFKEQ. V was clipped by 3 bases and J by 9 bases; unmatched bases: 17. The CDR3 DNA reads TGTGCCAGCAGCCAGGGCACCGGGACTACAGACTTCTTTGAGCAGTTCTTC. Translation gives CASSQGTGTTDFFEQFF.

The chain recombines TRBV10-1 with TRBJ2-7, with D perhaps TRBD1 (6 bases). Trimming pared 8 bases from V and 6 bases from J, leaving 20 bases between. Per the germline V gene, CDR1 is WNHNN and CDR2 is SYGVQD (reference sequence). The CDR3 loop spans 14 amino acids. CDR3 region: CASSGSTGSREQYF. The CDR3 DNA is TGCGCCAGCTCGGGGAGTACAGGGTCCCGCGAGCAGTACTTC.

This chain links TRBV5-4 with TRBJ2-2, with D maybe TRBD1 (6 bases). Between the trimmed V and J ends, which lost 6 bases and 3 bases, there was a span of 12 bases. CDR1 is SGHNT and CDR2 is YYREEE in the germline V gene (reference sequence). The CDR3 has 14 amino acids. The CDR3 region has the DNA TGTGCCAGCACCTCAGGGGAGCACACCGGGGAGCTGTTTTTT. This encodes CASTSGEHTGELFF. Full variable domain (missing parts from reference TRBV5-4 and TRBJ2-2): ETGVTQSPTHLIKTRGQQVTLRCSSQSGHNTVSWYQQALGQGPQFIFQYYREEENGRGNFPPRFSGLQFPNYSSELNVNALELDDSALYLCASTSGEHTGELFFGEGSRLTVL.

V and J are TRBV30 and TRBJ2-7; TRBD2 aligns across 7 bases. The length of the CDR3 is 14 residues. Germline values: CDR1 GTSNPN, CDR2 SVGIG (reference sequence). Unmatched junction bases numbered 3, after V lost 1 base and J lost 0 bases. The CDR3 region is CAWSELANSYEQYF. CDR3 DNA: TGTGCCTGGAGTGAACTAGCGAACTCCTACGAGCAGTACTTC.

V usage is TRBV19 and J usage is TRBJ2-2; TRBD2 might be the D (6 bases). The CDR3 has 16 residues. The germline V gene encodes CDR1 LNHDA and CDR2 SQIVND (reference sequence). The ends were cut back, 5 bases at V and 3 bases at J, with 16 bases in the middle. CDR3 DNA sequence: TGTGCCAGTAGTGCCCCAGCAGGAGGGGACACCGGGGAGCTGTTTTTT. This translates into CASSAPAGGDTGELFF.

This clone has more than one count but fewer than ten. This sequence joins TRBV4-1 and TRBJ1-5; possibly TRBD1 for D (6 bases). Trimming stripped 1 base from V and 1 base from J, with 17 bases between. From germline, CDR1 is MGHRA and CDR2 YSYEKL. The CDR3 loop spans 18 amino acids. The CDR3 loop is CASSQGTVGGPSNQPQHF. Here the CDR3 DNA reads TGCGCCAGCAGCCAAGGTACCGTGGGGGGGCCGAGCAATCAGCCCCAGCATTTT.

The chain is built from TRBV7-3 and TRBJ2-7; 8 bases are shared with TRBD2. CDR1 SGHTA and CDR2 FQGTGA come from the germline V gene. Trimming at V came to 5 bases and at J to 5 bases, leaving 8 bases not matched to a gene. The CDR3 sequence is 14 residues long. CDR3 DNA sequence: TGTGCCAGCAGCCCCCACGGGGGGGTAAACGAGCAGTACTTC. Translation: CASSPHGGVNEQYF.

The V and J genes are TRBV28 and TRBJ2-1, with D perhaps matching TRBD1 (5 bases). Germline V gene lookup returns CDR1 MDHEN and CDR2 SYDVKM. The CDR3 is 16 amino acids. V dropped 6 bases and J dropped 4 bases, with 19 bases sitting between them. This chain's CDR3 is CASSLGKGALYNEQFF. The DNA for the CDR3 is TGTGCCAGCAGCCTAGGAAAAGGGGCCCTTTACAATGAGCAGTTCTTC.

Comment on this clone: This sample includes further DNA sequences coding for the same CDR3. The chain has TRBV7-9 and TRBJ1-2, with D perhaps TRBD1 (6 bases). Germline lookup yields CDR1 SEHNR and CDR2 FQNEAQ (reference sequence). V gave up 5 bases and J gave up 1 base, with 8 bases separating them. This CDR3 has 13 residues. CDR3 loop: CASSLDSNYGYTF. The CDR3 region has the DNA TGTGCCAGCAGCCTGGACAGTAACTATGGCTACACCTTC.

V is TRBV7-2 and J is TRBJ2-5; TRBD2 agrees at 11 bases. Trimming took 2 bases from V and 4 from J; bases not matched to a gene: 9. This CDR3 spans 17 amino acids. Germline V gene data show CDR1 as SGHTA and CDR2 as FQGNSA. The CDR3 DNA is TGTGCCAGCAGCTTAAAGACAAGGGGACTAGCGGCAGAGACCCAGTACTTC. It specifies CASSLKTRGLAAETQYF.

This chain uses TRBV7-8 with TRBJ2-1; 9 bases match TRBD2. CDR1 is SGHVS, CDR2 FQNEAQ, per germline. The trim removed 1 base at V and 5 bases at J, leaving 12 bases unmatched. The CDR3 consists of 18 residues. The CDR3 coding sequence is TGTGCCAGCAGCTTAGTCCGGGCGGGGGGGAGTCGGGACAATGAGCAGTTCTTC. Protein sequence: CASSLVRAGGSRDNEQFF.

The CDR3 reads CASAGRGSGWGTDTQYF. CDR3 nucleotides: TGCGCCAGCGCGGGTCGGGGTAGCGGGTGGGGCACAGATACGCAGTATTTT. The chain uses TRBV10-2 and TRBJ2-3; 7 bases line up with TRBD2. The CDR3 extends over 17 amino acids. The trim removed 8 bases at V and 1 base at J, leaving 15 bases unmatched. Germline V CDR1 and CDR2: WSHSY, SAAADI.

This chain links TRBV11-2 with TRBJ2-1, with 7 positions matching TRBD2. Trimming at V came to 9 bases and at J to 4 bases, leaving 9 bases not matched to a gene. The CDR3 has 14 amino acids. Germline lookup yields CDR1 SGHAT and CDR2 FQNNGV. The CDR3 nucleotides read TGTGCCAGTGGGGGGGGACGGGGTTACAATGAGCAGTTCTTC. This codes for CASGGGRGYNEQFF.

This chain uses TRBV27 with TRBJ1-1; maybe TRBD1 (6 bases). Trimming took 5 bases from V and 7 from J, leaving 23 bases between them. This CDR3 is 16 amino acids long. Germline V gene sequence: CDR1 MNHEY, CDR2 SMNVEV (reference sequence). In nucleotides, the CDR3 is TGTGCCAGCAGTGGACCGGGACAAAAGAGGGCCCGTGAAGCTTTCTTT. Translation: CASSGPGQKRAREAFF.

In its sample, this clone was seen once. V usage is TRBV19 and J usage is TRBJ2-3; TRBD1 might be the D (6 bases). Looked up from germline, CDR1 is LNHDA and CDR2 is SQIVND (reference sequence). The V and J ends lost 5 bases and 0 bases respectively, with 9 bases between them. The CDR3 contains 14 residues. CDR3 region: CASSERGSTDTQYF. The DNA for the CDR3 is TGTGCCAGTAGTGAAAGGGGGAGCACAGATACGCAGTATTTT.

The chain recombines TRBV5-8 with TRBJ2-3, with 7 nucleotides matching TRBD1. CDR1 is SGHTS, CDR2 YDEGEE, per germline. The J segment lost 0 bases and the V segment lost 2 bases, leaving 3 bases of the junction unmatched. The CDR3 sequence is 15 residues long. DNA of the CDR3: TGTGCCAGCAGCTTAGGACAGGTCAGCACAGATACGCAGTATTTT. This sequence encodes CASSLGQVSTDTQYF.

This clone was detected only once. The chain carries TRBV30 and TRBJ1-1, with TRBD1 matching over 7 bases. Germline values: CDR1 GTSNPN, CDR2 SVGIG (reference sequence). The CDR3 runs 15 residues. V was clipped by 3 bases and J by 4 bases; unmatched bases: 11. This CDR3 reads CAWSRMTGYVTEAFF. CDR3 DNA sequence: TGTGCCTGGAGCCGGATGACAGGGTATGTCACTGAAGCTTTCTTT. The whole variable domain, filled in from reference TRBV30 and TRBJ1-1, reads SQTIHQWPATLVQPVGSPLSLECTVEGTSNPNLYWYRQAAGRGLQLLFYSVGIGQISSEVPQNLSASRPQDRQFILSSKKLLLSDSGFYLCAWSRMTGYVTEAFFGQGTRLTVV.

This clone was counted between two and nine times. This chain joins TRBV5-4 and TRBJ2-3; 10 bases match TRBD1. This CDR3 has 16 amino acids. Germline CDR1 and CDR2: SGHNT and YYREEE (reference sequence). The V segment lost 2 bases and the J segment 1 base; nucleotides outside the gene matches: 4. The CDR3 loop is CASSLPGTGGTDTQYF. The CDR3 DNA follows: TGTGCCAGCAGCTTACCCGGGACAGGGGGCACAGATACGCAGTATTTT.

The CDR3 protein is CASSRGQGRDGELFF. The CDR3, as DNA: TGTGCCAGCAGCCGGGGACAGGGAAGGGACGGGGAGCTGTTTTTT. The rearrangement links TRBV11-3 to TRBJ2-2; TRBD1 matches 9 bases. V shed 5 bases and J 7 bases; nucleotides not matched to a gene: 8. Germline V gene lookup returns CDR1 SGHNT and CDR2 YENEEA. This CDR3 spans 15 amino acids. Based on the CDR3 plus reference TRBV11-3 and TRBJ2-2, the full variable domain is EAGVVQSPRYKIIEKKQPVAFWCNPISGHNTLYWYLQNLGQGPELLIRYENEEAVDDSQLPKDRFSAERLKGVDSTLKIQPAELGDSAVYLCASSRGQGRDGELFFGEGSRLTVL.